Included here is one T cell receptor (beta chain) sequence, with context. Its antigen is undetermined. Among the donors, all were Caucasian adults who lived in Nashville, Tennessee. CDR1 and CDR2 (germline): PRHDT, FYEKMQ (reference sequence). V lost 5 bases to trimming and J lost 7 bases; unmatched junction nucleotides: 15. The CDR3 is made up of 17 amino acids. This sample stems from a study of shared clonotypes between healthy human individuals. Overall study results and limits: Compared with memory subsets, naive subsets generally had larger estimated richness.

The assay ran at deep level. Data came from immunoSEQ multiplex PCR; TCRdb stores just in-frame clones and leaves some out. The sample records roughly 1.4 million clones, approximately 98.5% being singletons. Specimen: naive CD4+ T cells sorted from blood. Subset denoted: CD45RA+ positively selected. The receptor was derived from a man aged 25-40 years in good health. The chain carries TRBV13 and TRBJ1-4, with 8 bases identical to TRBD1. The CDR3 coding sequence is TGTGCCAGCAGCGACGGATATACCGGGACAGGACGTGAAAAACTGTTTTTT. As protein: CASSDGYTGTGREKLFF.